In its sample, the clone carrying this T cell receptor (beta chain) was seen many times. As yet, its antigen is unknown. The entry originates in a study of T cells in Graves' hyperthyroidism and ophthalmopathy. About the research overall: Before any treatment, at initial diagnosis, peripheral blood was collected.

Stable disease denoted Graves' hyperthyroidism without ophthalmopathy progression within 18 months. Patients aged 18 to 65 had newly diagnosed hyperthyroidism lasting under 2 months. From RNA transcripts, TCR beta CDR3 regions were amplified. When the TCR CDR3 underwent first-round RT-PCR, the HTBI primer set was used. TCRdb ran MiXCR on the multiplex PCR reads and lists one entry per CDR3 protein. The profile shows roughly 290,000 distinct CDR3 sequences, roughly 15% of them singletons. CDR1 is SGHTA, CDR2 FQGNSA, per germline. The CDR3 runs 14 residues. V was cut by 5 bases and J by 0 bases, with 10 bases left in between. Study conclusions and caveats: The blood repertoire included most of the expanded thyroid clonotypes above 0.001.

This chain joins TRBV7-2 and TRBJ2-5; D unresolved. The TCR comes from a woman aged 40-49 years with Graves' hyperthyroidism. The specimen sequenced was blood. The CDR3 sequence is CASSLGPYQETQYF. CDR3 in DNA: TGTGCCAGCAGCCTTGGACCTTACCAAGAGACCCAGTACTTC.